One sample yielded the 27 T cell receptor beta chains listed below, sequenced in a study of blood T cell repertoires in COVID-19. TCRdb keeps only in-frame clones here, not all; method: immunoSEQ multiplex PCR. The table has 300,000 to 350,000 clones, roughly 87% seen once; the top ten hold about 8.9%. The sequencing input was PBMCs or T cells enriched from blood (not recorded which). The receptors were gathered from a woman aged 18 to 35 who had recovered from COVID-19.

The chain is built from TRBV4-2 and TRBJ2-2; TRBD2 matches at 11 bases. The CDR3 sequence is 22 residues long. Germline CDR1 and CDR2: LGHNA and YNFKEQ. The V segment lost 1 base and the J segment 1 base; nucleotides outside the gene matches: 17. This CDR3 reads CASSQVTSSGGPITLNTGELFF. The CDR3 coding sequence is TGTGCCAGCAGCCAAGTAACATCTAGCGGGGGGCCAATAACGCTGAACACCGGGGAGCTGTTTTTT.

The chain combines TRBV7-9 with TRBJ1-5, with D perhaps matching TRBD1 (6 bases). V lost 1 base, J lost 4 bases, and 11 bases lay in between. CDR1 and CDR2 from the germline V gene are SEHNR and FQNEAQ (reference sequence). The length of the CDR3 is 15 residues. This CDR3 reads CASSLGTAVNQPQHF. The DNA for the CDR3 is TGTGCCAGCAGCTTAGGGACAGCGGTTAATCAGCCCCAGCATTTT.

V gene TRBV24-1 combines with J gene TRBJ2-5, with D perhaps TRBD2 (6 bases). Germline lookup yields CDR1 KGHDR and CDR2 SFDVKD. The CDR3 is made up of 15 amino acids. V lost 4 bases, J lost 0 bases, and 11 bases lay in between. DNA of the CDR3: TGTGCCACCAGTGACCGGGGGACGGACCAAGAGACCCAGTACTTC. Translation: CATSDRGTDQETQYF.

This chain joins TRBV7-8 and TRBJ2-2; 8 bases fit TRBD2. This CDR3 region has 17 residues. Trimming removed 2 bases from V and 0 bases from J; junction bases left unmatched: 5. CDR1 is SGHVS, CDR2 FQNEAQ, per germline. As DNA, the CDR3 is TGTGCCAGCAGCTTAACTAGCGGTATATCGAACACCGGGGAGCTGTTTTTT. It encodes CASSLTSGISNTGELFF.

The CDR3 bases are TGTGCCATCAGTGCAGGGGAACAGCCCCAGCATTTT. Translated: CAISAGEQPQHF. J is TRBJ1-5 and V is TRBV10-3; D might be TRBD1 (6 bases). The germline CDR1 and CDR2 sequences are ENHRY and SYGVKD. V dropped 4 bases and J dropped 7 bases, with 8 bases sitting between them. The CDR3 runs to 12 residues.

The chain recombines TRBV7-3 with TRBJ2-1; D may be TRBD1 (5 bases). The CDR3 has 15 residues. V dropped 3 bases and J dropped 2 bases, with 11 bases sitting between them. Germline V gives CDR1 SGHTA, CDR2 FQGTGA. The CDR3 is CASSLTATPYNEQFF. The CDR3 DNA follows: TGTGCCAGCAGCTTGACAGCAACCCCCTACAATGAGCAGTTCTTC.

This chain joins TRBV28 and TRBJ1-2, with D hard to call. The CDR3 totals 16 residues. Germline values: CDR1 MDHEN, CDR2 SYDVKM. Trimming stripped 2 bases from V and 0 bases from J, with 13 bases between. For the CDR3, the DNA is TGTGCCAGCAGTTTAACGAGGGCAGCAACTAACTATGGCTACACCTTC. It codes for CASSLTRAATNYGYTF.

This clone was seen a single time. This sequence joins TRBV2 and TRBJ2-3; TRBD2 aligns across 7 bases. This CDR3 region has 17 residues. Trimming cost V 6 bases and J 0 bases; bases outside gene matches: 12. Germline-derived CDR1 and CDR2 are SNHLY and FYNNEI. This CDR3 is CASSEIETSSSTDTQYF. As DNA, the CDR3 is TGTGCCAGCAGCGAGATTGAGACTAGCAGTAGCACAGATACGCAGTATTTT.

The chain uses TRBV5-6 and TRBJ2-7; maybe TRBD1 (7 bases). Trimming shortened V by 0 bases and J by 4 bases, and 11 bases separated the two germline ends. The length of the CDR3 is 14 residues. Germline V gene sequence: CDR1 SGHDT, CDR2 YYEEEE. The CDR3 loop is CASSLVPGGYEQYF. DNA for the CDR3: TGTGCCAGCAGCTTGGTACCAGGGGGGTACGAGCAGTACTTC.

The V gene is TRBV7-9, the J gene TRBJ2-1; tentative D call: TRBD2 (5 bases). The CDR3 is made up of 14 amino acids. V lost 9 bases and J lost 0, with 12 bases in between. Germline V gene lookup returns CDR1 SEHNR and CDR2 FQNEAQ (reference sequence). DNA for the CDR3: TGTGCCAGTACGCCTGGGAGCTCCTACAATGAGCAGTTCTTC. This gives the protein CASTPGSSYNEQFF.

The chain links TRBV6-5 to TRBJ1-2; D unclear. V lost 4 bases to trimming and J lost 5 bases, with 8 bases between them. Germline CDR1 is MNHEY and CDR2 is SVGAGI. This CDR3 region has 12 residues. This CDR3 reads CASSSEGYGYTF. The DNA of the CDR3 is TGTGCCAGCAGTTCAGAGGGTTATGGCTACACCTTC.

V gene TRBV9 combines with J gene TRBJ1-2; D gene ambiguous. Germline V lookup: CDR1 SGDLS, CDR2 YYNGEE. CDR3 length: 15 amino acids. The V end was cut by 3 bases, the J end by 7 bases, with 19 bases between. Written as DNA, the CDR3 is TGTGCCAGCAGCGACCGGGATATAAAGTTCGGTGGCTACACCTTC. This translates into CASSDRDIKFGGYTF. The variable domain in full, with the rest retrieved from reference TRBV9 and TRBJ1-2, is DSGVTQTPKHLITATGQRVTLRCSPRSGDLSVYWYQQSLDQGLQFLIQYYNGEERAKGNILERFSAQQFPDLHSELNLSSLELGDSALYFCASSDRDIKFGGYTFGSGTRLTVV.

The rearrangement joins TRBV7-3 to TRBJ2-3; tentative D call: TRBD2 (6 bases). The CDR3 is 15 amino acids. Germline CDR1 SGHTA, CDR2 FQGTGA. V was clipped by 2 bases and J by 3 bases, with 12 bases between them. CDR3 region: CASSLARAGTDTQYF. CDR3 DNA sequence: TGTGCCAGCAGCTTAGCGAGGGCGGGAACAGATACGCAGTATTTT.

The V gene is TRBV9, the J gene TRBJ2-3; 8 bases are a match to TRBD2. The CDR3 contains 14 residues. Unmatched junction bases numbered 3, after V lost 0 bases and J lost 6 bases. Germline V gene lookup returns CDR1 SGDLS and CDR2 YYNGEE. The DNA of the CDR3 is TGTGCCAGCAGCGTAGCTGGACTAGCTGATACGCAGTATTTT. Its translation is CASSVAGLADTQYF.

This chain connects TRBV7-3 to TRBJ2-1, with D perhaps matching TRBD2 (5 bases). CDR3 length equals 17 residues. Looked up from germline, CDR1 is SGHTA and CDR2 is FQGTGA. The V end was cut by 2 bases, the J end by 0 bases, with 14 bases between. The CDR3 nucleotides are TGTGCCAGCAGCTTATACGTAGCGAGCACCTCCTACAATGAGCAGTTCTTC. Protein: CASSLYVASTSYNEQFF.

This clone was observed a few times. The CDR3, as DNA: TGTGCCAGCAGCCAAGTAAGCCCTAGCGTCCACGAGCAGTACTTC. The encoded protein is CASSQVSPSVHEQYF. The chain combines TRBV3-1 (or the pseudogene TRBV3-2) with TRBJ2-7; maybe TRBD2 (6 bases). This CDR3 comprises 15 residues. V dropped 1 base and J dropped 5 bases, with 15 bases sitting between them. Germline V gives CDR1 LGHDT, CDR2 YNNKEL (reference sequence).

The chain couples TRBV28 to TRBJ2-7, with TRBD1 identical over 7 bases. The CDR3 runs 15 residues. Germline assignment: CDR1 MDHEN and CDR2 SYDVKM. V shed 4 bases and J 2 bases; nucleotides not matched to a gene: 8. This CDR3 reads CASSSYLTGTYEQYF. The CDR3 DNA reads TGTGCCAGCAGTTCTTATTTGACAGGGACCTACGAGCAGTACTTC.

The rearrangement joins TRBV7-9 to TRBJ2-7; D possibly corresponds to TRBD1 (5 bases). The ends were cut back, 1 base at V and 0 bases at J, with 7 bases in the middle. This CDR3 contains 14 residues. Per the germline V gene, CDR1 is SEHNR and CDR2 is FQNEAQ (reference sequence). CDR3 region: CASSLDRNSYEQYF. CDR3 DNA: TGTGCCAGCAGCTTAGACAGGAACTCCTACGAGCAGTACTTC.

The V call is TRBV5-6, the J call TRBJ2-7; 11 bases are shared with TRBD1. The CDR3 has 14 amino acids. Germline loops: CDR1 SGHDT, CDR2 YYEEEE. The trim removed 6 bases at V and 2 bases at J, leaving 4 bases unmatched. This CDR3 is CASTGQGEAYEQYF. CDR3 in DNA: TGTGCCAGCACGGGACAGGGGGAAGCCTACGAGCAGTACTTC.

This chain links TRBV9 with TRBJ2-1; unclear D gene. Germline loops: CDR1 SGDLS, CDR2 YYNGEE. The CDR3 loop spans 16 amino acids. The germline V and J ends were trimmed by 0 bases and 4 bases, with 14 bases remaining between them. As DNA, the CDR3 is TGTGCCAGCAGCGTAGAGGCGACATCGATATACAATGAGCAGTTCTTC. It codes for CASSVEATSIYNEQFF. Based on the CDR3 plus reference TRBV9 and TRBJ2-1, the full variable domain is DSGVTQTPKHLITATGQRVTLRCSPRSGDLSVYWYQQSLDQGLQFLIQYYNGEERAKGNILERFSAQQFPDLHSELNLSSLELGDSALYFCASSVEATSIYNEQFFGPGTRLTVL.

In DNA, the CDR3 is TGTGCCAGCAGTGCTCTAGGGGGGGGGAACACTGAAGCTTTCTTT. Amino acid sequence: CASSALGGGNTEAFF. J is TRBJ1-1 and V is TRBV2; a possible D gene is TRBD1 (6 bases). The ends were cut back, 4 bases at V and 1 base at J, with 13 bases in the middle. The CDR3 covers 15 residues. Germline CDR1 reads SNHLY; CDR2 reads FYNNEI.

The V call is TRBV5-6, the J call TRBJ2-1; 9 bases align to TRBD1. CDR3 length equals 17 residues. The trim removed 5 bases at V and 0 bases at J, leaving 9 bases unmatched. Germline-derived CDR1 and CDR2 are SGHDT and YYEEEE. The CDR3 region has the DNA TGTGCCAGCAGTTCTCCCGGGACAGGGTTCTCCTACAATGAGCAGTTCTTC. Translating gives CASSSPGTGFSYNEQFF.

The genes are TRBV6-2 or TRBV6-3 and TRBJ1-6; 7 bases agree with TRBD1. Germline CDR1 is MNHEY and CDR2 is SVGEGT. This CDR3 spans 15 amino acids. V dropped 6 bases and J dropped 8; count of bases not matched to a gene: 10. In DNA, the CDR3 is TGTGCCAGCAGCACCTACATCGGACAGGATTCACCCCTCCACTTT. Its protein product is CASSTYIGQDSPLHF.

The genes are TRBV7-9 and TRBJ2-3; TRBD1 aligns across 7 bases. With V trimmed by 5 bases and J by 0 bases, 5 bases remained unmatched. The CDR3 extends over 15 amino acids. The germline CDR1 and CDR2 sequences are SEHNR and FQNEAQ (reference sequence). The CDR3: CASSLGQFSTDTQYF. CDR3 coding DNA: TGTGCCAGCAGCCTGGGACAGTTTAGCACAGATACGCAGTATTTT.

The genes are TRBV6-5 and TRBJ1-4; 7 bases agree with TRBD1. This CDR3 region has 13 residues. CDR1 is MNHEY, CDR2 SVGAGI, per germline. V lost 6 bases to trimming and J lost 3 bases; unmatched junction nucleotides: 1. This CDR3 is CASRTGSNEKLFF. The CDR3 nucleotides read TGTGCCAGCAGGACAGGGTCTAATGAAAAACTGTTTTTT.

The CDR3 nucleotides are TGTGCCAGCAGTTACTCGCCCGGGAATGAGCAGTTCTTC. Translated, it gives CASSYSPGNEQFF. The chain is built from TRBV6-5 and TRBJ2-1; the D is unclear. The CDR3 is 13 residues long. In germline, CDR1 is MNHEY, CDR2 SVGAGI. V was cut by 0 bases and J by 7 bases, with 7 bases left in between.

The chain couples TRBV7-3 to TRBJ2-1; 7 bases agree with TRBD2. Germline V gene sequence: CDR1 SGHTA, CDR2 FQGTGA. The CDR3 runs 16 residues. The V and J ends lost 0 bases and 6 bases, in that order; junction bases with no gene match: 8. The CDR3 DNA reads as TGTGCCAGCAGCTTAACCGTCAGCGGGGCGCGCAATGAGCAGTTCTTC. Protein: CASSLTVSGARNEQFF.